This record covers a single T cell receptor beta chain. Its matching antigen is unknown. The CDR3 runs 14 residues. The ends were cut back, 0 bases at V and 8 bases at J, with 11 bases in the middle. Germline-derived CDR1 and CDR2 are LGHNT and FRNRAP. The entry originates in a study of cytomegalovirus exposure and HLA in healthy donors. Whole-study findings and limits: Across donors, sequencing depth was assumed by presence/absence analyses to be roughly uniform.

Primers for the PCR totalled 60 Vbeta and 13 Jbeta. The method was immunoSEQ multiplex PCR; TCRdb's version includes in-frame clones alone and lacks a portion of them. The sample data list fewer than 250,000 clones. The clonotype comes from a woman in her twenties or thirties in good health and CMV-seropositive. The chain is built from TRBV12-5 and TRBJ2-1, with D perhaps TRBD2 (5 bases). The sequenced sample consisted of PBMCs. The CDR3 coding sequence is TGTGCTAGTGGTTTGGTACTGGGAGTATATGAGCAGTTCTTC. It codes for CASGLVLGVYEQFF.